Below are 30 T cell receptor beta chains sequenced from a single sample in a study of blood T cell repertoires in COVID-19. Clones were sequenced by immunoSEQ multiplex PCR, and TCRdb holds only the in-frame ones, with some missing. The table has around 100,000 clones, more than 65% seen once. Material for sequencing was peripheral blood. The receptors were gathered from an older woman with acute or convalescent COVID-19.

The V gene is TRBV30, the J gene TRBJ1-4; 9 bases fit TRBD1. Germline loops: CDR1 GTSNPN, CDR2 SVGIG (reference sequence). Trimming took 1 base from V and 7 from J; bases not matched to a gene: 7. This CDR3 spans 15 amino acids. The CDR3 nucleotides are TGTGCCTGGAGTGATACAGGGGGCTGGAGTGAAAAACTGTTTTTT. Protein: CAWSDTGGWSEKLFF.

The genes are TRBV5-6 and TRBJ1-5; TRBD1 is a possible D gene (5 bases). Trimming shortened V by 5 bases and J by 5 bases, and 14 bases separated the two germline ends. The CDR3 has 14 residues. Germline V gene sequence: CDR1 SGHDT, CDR2 YYEEEE. CDR3 loop: CASSLADTYQPQHF. CDR3 DNA sequence: TGTGCCAGCAGTCTGGCGGACACCTATCAGCCCCAGCATTTT.

This clone was detected once. The chain joins TRBV9 to TRBJ2-7, with D tentatively TRBD1 (6 bases). The CDR3 spans 16 residues. CDR1 SGDLS and CDR2 YYNGEE come from the germline V gene. The ends were cut back, 4 bases at V and 4 bases at J, with 21 bases in the middle. Written as DNA, the CDR3 is TGTGCCAGCAGCCCCACAGTCGGGACACGGAGGTACGAGCAGTACTTC. Its protein product is CASSPTVGTRRYEQYF.

Within the sample, this clone is medium-sized. The chain's CDR3 is CASSPGSRSSYNSPLHF. CDR3 coding DNA: TGTGCCAGCAGCCCCGGGTCACGGAGCTCCTATAATTCACCCCTCCACTTT. The chain employs TRBV14 and TRBJ1-6; D remains ambiguous. The V gene lost 4 bases and the J gene lost 0 bases, with 13 bases spanning the gap. The germline V gene has CDR1 SGHDN and CDR2 FVKESK. This CDR3 is built from 17 residues.

This clone was found a few times. The chain has TRBV4-2 and TRBJ2-1; TRBD2 agrees at 10 bases. Germline CDR1 is LGHNA and CDR2 is YNFKEQ. The CDR3 length is 16 residues. After removal of 6 bases from V and 3 bases from J, the junction contained 8 bases not matched to a gene. The CDR3 DNA is TGTGCCAGCAGTCCAATAGCGGGGGGCTACTACAATGAGCAGTTCTTC. Protein: CASSPIAGGYYNEQFF.

The CDR3 spells CAISESVGGQNTEAFF. The CDR3 bases are TGTGCCATCAGTGAGTCGGTTGGGGGACAGAACACTGAAGCTTTCTTT. The rearrangement uses TRBV10-3 and TRBJ1-1; a possible D gene is TRBD1 (6 bases). The CDR3 covers 16 residues. Trimming removed 0 bases at V and 1 base at J, with 12 bases between. The germline gives CDR1 ENHRY, CDR2 SYGVKD.

The chain couples TRBV11-1 to TRBJ1-1; D remains ambiguous. This CDR3 is 14 amino acids long. The germline V gene encodes CDR1 SGHAT and CDR2 FQDESV (reference sequence). Trimming removed 5 bases from V and 5 bases from J, with 15 bases in between. This chain's CDR3 is CASSADTGLTEAFF. CDR3 DNA sequence: TGTGCCAGCAGCGCCGACACGGGGTTGACTGAAGCTTTCTTT.

The chain joins TRBV19 to TRBJ2-2; TRBD1 is a possible D gene (6 bases). The germline V gene encodes CDR1 LNHDA and CDR2 SQIVND (reference sequence). Trimming stripped 11 bases from V and 0 bases from J, with 22 bases between. The CDR3 length is 17 residues. The chain's CDR3 is CAHPPGGLDSNTGELFF. The CDR3 nucleotides are TGTGCCCATCCCCCTGGGGGCTTAGATTCGAACACCGGGGAGCTGTTTTTT.

This clone was seen just once. The V call is TRBV6-2 or TRBV6-3, the J call TRBJ2-1; TRBD1 matches at 11 bases. Germline CDR1 reads MNHEY; CDR2 reads SVGEGT. The CDR3 has 14 residues. V was pared by 5 bases and J by 10 bases, with 7 bases of the junction left unmatched. CDR3 sequence (DNA): TGTGCCAGCAGTCGGACAGGGGGCGGGAGGGAGCAGTTCTTC. Encoded protein: CASSRTGGGREQFF.

This clone was counted once. CDR3 sequence: CSVQGQGEGNTIYF. The DNA of the CDR3 is TGCAGCGTTCAAGGACAGGGGGAAGGAAACACCATATATTTT. The rearrangement joins TRBV29-1 to TRBJ1-3; 10 bases map to TRBD1. CDR3 length: 14 amino acids. The V and J ends lost 5 bases and 4 bases, in that order; junction bases with no gene match: 5. Germline V gene sequence: CDR1 SQVTM, CDR2 ANQGSEA.

The genes are TRBV24-1 and TRBJ1-2; no reliable D call. V was clipped by 1 base and J by 6 bases, with 8 bases between them. Germline V gives CDR1 KGHDR, CDR2 SFDVKD. The CDR3 is 13 residues long. CDR3 in amino acids: CATSDLRGNGYTF. The CDR3 DNA is TGTGCCACCAGTGATTTAAGAGGAAATGGCTACACCTTC.

The V gene is TRBV19, the J gene TRBJ1-1, with unresolved D. V lost 3 bases to trimming and J lost 3 bases, with 8 bases between them. Looked up from germline, CDR1 is LNHDA and CDR2 is SQIVND (reference sequence). The CDR3 runs 13 residues. This chain's CDR3 is CASSIFRDTEAFF. CDR3 DNA: TGTGCCAGTAGTATTTTTCGTGACACTGAAGCTTTCTTT.

This clone turned up a few times. The genes are TRBV6-4 and TRBJ2-2; TRBD1 matches at 9 bases. CDR3 length: 14 amino acids. The J segment lost 1 base and the V segment lost 7 bases, leaving 1 base of the junction unmatched. The germline V gene has CDR1 MRHNA and CDR2 SNTAGT. This CDR3 reads CASKGQGNTGELFF. CDR3 DNA sequence: TGTGCCAGCAAGGGACAGGGGAACACCGGGGAGCTGTTTTTT.

The CDR3 coding sequence is TGTGCCAGCAGAAGGACAGGAACTGAAGCTTTCTTT. This codes for CASRRTGTEAFF. The chain links TRBV12-3 or TRBV12-4 to TRBJ1-1; 7 bases map to TRBD1. CDR3 size: 12 residues. V shed 6 bases, J shed 5 bases, and the junction held 3 bases outside the gene matches.

The V and J genes are TRBV7-2 and TRBJ2-1; 8 nucleotides agree with TRBD2. CDR1 is SGHTA and CDR2 is FQGNSA in the germline V gene. The CDR3 covers 15 residues. Germline trimming cut 5 bases from V and 7 bases from J; bases unmatched to any gene: 10. The CDR3 loop reads CASSPRAGGGNEQFF. CDR3 coding DNA: TGTGCCAGCAGCCCCCGTGCGGGCGGGGGGAATGAGCAGTTCTTC.

V gene TRBV2 combines with J gene TRBJ2-1; unclear D gene. Trimming stripped 7 bases from V and 5 bases from J, with 12 bases between. The germline V gene has CDR1 SNHLY and CDR2 FYNNEI. The CDR3 spans 13 residues. This chain's CDR3 is CASNSGKHNEQFF. The CDR3 nucleotides are TGTGCCAGCAACAGTGGAAAGCACAATGAGCAGTTCTTC.

V and J are TRBV5-1 and TRBJ2-1; TRBD1 matches 7 bases. V lost 8 bases and J lost 4; bases outside the gene matches: 6. Germline V lookup: CDR1 SGHRS, CDR2 YFSETQ. CDR3 length: 13 residues. The CDR3 is CASRDRPYNEQFF. DNA for the CDR3: TGCGCCAGTCGGGACAGACCTTACAATGAGCAGTTCTTC.

V and J are TRBV6-5 and TRBJ1-2; D gene uncertain. The V and J ends lost 0 bases and 9 bases respectively, with 14 bases between them. This CDR3 is built from 14 residues. CDR1 is MNHEY, CDR2 SVGAGI, per germline. CDR3 residues: CASSYSTNEWSYTF. Written as DNA, the CDR3 is TGTGCCAGCAGTTACTCGACTAACGAGTGGAGCTACACCTTC.

The V call is TRBV9, the J call TRBJ2-1, with 8 bases lining up with TRBD2. This CDR3 comprises 16 residues. Per germline, CDR1 SGDLS and CDR2 YYNGEE. Trimming at V came to 2 bases and at J to 4 bases, leaving 8 bases not matched to a gene. The CDR3, as DNA: TGTGCCAGCAGCGTCTCCTCGAGCGGGGGATACAATGAGCAGTTCTTC. Protein product: CASSVSSSGGYNEQFF.

This sequence joins TRBV18 and TRBJ2-3; TRBD2 agrees at 11 bases. The junction had 5 bases not matched to a gene; V was cut back by 3 bases and J by 0 bases. The germline gives CDR1 KGHSH, CDR2 LQKENI. The CDR3 sequence is 17 residues long. CDR3 nucleotide sequence: TGTGCCAGCTCACCCAATAGCGGGGGGGTCAGCACAGATACGCAGTATTTT. The encoded protein is CASSPNSGGVSTDTQYF.

This chain connects TRBV29-1 to TRBJ1-1; 9 bases are shared with TRBD1. The CDR3 totals 13 residues. The ends lost 7 bases at V and 5 bases at J; junction bases unmatched: 8. Germline CDR1 reads SQVTM; CDR2 reads ANQGSEA. The CDR3 DNA is TGCAGCGAGAACAGGGGGCTAAGTACTGAAGCTTTCTTT. This sequence encodes CSENRGLSTEAFF.

The V gene is TRBV11-2, the J gene TRBJ1-2; D might be TRBD1 (5 bases). Germline V gives CDR1 SGHAT, CDR2 FQNNGV. CDR3 length: 15 amino acids. V was pared by 7 bases and J by 3 bases, with 18 bases between. The CDR3 protein is CASTITQGGDYGYTF. Here the CDR3 DNA reads TGTGCCAGCACCATCACCCAGGGAGGCGACTATGGCTACACCTTC. The entire variable domain, with the rest obtained from reference TRBV11-2 and TRBJ1-2, is as follows: EAGVAQSPRYKIIEKRQSVAFWCNPISGHATLYWYQQILGQGPKLLIQFQNNGVVDDSQLPKDRFSAERLKGVDSTLKIQPAKLEDSAVYLCASTITQGGDYGYTFGSGTRLTVV.

The V and J genes are TRBV28 and TRBJ2-5, with 13 positions matching TRBD2. Germline-derived CDR1 and CDR2 are MDHEN and SYDVKM. The J segment lost 3 bases and the V segment lost 3 bases, leaving 1 base of the junction unmatched. This CDR3 comprises 15 residues. CDR3 residues: CASSFGLAGEETQYF. CDR3 nucleotide sequence: TGTGCCAGCAGTTTCGGACTAGCGGGGGAAGAGACCCAGTACTTC.

This chain's CDR3 is CASSSPGQSYEQYF. The CDR3, as DNA: TGTGCCAGCAGCTCCCCGGGACAGAGCTACGAGCAGTACTTC. The chain links TRBV7-2 to TRBJ2-7, with 7 nucleotides matching TRBD1. V dropped 4 bases and J dropped 3; count of bases not matched to a gene: 6. The CDR3 totals 14 residues. From germline, CDR1 is SGHTA and CDR2 FQGNSA.

The chain joins TRBV11-2 to TRBJ1-5; D call uncertain. Trimming pared 1 base from V and 5 bases from J, leaving 6 bases between. The CDR3 loop spans 13 amino acids. Germline V gives CDR1 SGHAT, CDR2 FQNNGV. The CDR3 DNA is TGTGCCAGCAGCTTAGTAGCTGATCAGCCCCAGCATTTT. It is translated as CASSLVADQPQHF.

The chain recombines TRBV2 with TRBJ2-5; TRBD1 might be the D (5 bases). Trimming pared 0 bases from V and 3 bases from J, leaving 8 bases between. The CDR3 loop spans 14 amino acids. Germline CDR1 SNHLY, CDR2 FYNNEI. The DNA for the CDR3 is TGTGCCAGCAGTGAAGCTCCCAGGGAAGAGACCCAGTACTTC. It specifies CASSEAPREETQYF.

The chain is built from TRBV2 and TRBJ1-4; D is possibly TRBD1 (5 bases). The germline CDR1 and CDR2 sequences are SNHLY and FYNNEI. This CDR3 comprises 18 residues. Deletions cut 1 base from V and 0 bases from J, with 15 bases between. Here the CDR3 reads CASSEVLAGHATNEKLFF. CDR3 coding DNA: TGTGCCAGCAGTGAAGTATTGGCGGGGCATGCAACTAATGAAAAACTGTTTTTT.

This clone was observed at least ten times. This rearrangement joins TRBV6-2 or TRBV6-3 to TRBJ2-5; 8 positions match TRBD1. The J segment lost 9 bases and the V segment lost 5 bases, leaving 11 bases of the junction unmatched. This CDR3 contains 14 residues. Germline CDR1 reads MNHEY; CDR2 reads SVGEGT. CDR3 bases: TGTGCCAGCAGTCGGGACAGGCCTCTCAGGGCCCAGTACTTC. This codes for CASSRDRPLRAQYF.

The J gene is TRBJ1-2, the V gene TRBV29-1; tentative D call: TRBD1 (6 bases). The germline gives CDR1 SQVTM, CDR2 ANQGSEA. CDR3 length equals 12 residues. With 7 bases removed from V and 3 bases from J, the gap between germline ends came to 12 bases. CDR3 sequence (DNA): TGCAGCGCCTTTAACAGGGACTATGGCTACACCTTC. Translated, it gives CSAFNRDYGYTF.

The chain is built from TRBV28 and TRBJ2-7; D gene uncertain. Germline CDR1 MDHEN, CDR2 SYDVKM. Trimming shortened V by 6 bases and J by 0 bases, and 12 bases separated the two germline ends. The CDR3 has 14 amino acids. For the CDR3, the DNA is TGTGCCAGCAGGGCGGAGTCCATCTCCTACGAGCAGTACGTC. It yields the protein CASRAESISYEQYV.